This TCR beta chain was profiled in a study of a mutant IDH1 vaccine in newly diagnosed glioma. Study as a whole: Treatment recipients were around 62% male and around 40% female, and their mean age was 40.4 years. Former treatment meant radiotherapy, temozolomide, or both; the majority had gotten both.

With respect to this clone: What it binds is not known.

TCRdb's copy holds only in-frame clones and misses some; the assay was immunoSEQ multiplex PCR. The sample yields about 56,000 clones, around 75% seen once. Whole-study results and caveats: Across multiple MHC alleles, roughly 93% of patients had vaccine-induced responses.

The time point was: week 47, end of study. Each dose of the vaccine consisted of 300 ug of mutant IDH1 20-mer peptide, with topical imiquimod. Diagnosis in the donors showed new WHO grade 3 or 4 astrocytomas that were IDH1-mutant and ATRX-lost. The source is a man in his fifties with glioma. The starting material was PBMCs, obtained from a glioma patient whose treatment included an IDH1 peptide vaccine.

CDR3 coding DNA: TGTGCCAGCAGCGTAGGAGCAGGGGAGAACACTGAAGCTTTCTTT. It codes for CASSVGAGENTEAFF. This chain joins TRBV9 and TRBJ1-1; possibly TRBD1 for D (6 bases). The CDR3 length is 15 residues. The V end was cut by 0 bases, the J end by 1 base, with 10 bases between. Germline V gene lookup returns CDR1 SGDLS and CDR2 YYNGEE. Drawing the rest from reference TRBV9 and TRBJ1-1, the complete variable domain is DSGVTQTPKHLITATGQRVTLRCSPRSGDLSVYWYQQSLDQGLQFLIQYYNGEERAKGNILERFSAQQFPDLHSELNLSSLELGDSALYFCASSVGAGENTEAFFGQGTRLTVV.